This T cell receptor beta chain was sequenced for a study of identical twins. Template switching, a step in the protocol, added a universal primer site, and cDNA carried unique molecular identifiers. TCRdb called the 5' RACE reads again in MiXCR, with one record for every CDR3 protein. The sample has fewer than 550,000 distinct CDR3 sequences, approximately 16% seen once. Notes on this clonotype: Its antigen remains unknown.

This CDR3 is built from 14 residues. J gave up 5 bases and V 2 bases, and 4 bases lay outside the gene matches. Germline V gene sequence: CDR1 DFQATT, CDR2 SNEGSKA (reference sequence). Notes on the study in general: While abundant cord blood beta clonotypes carried fewer insertions, memory repertoires showed no such pattern. Twin pairs had excess sharing that was weaker in beta out-of-frame sequences. Zero-insertion analyses might be partly confounded by invariant T cells like MAIT and iNKT.

Separately, the same data were catalogued under a study of yellow fever vaccine responses in identical twins.

Sample: CD4+ T cells sorted from blood. This clonotype was obtained from a woman aged 18-29 years in good health. The chain recombines TRBV20-1 with TRBJ2-1; 9 bases are a match to TRBD2. The CDR3 nucleotides read TGCAGTGCTAGATGCGGGGGGGGAAACAATGAGCAGTTCTTC. This codes for CSARCGGGNNEQFF.